This T cell receptor beta chain is drawn from a study of immune heterogeneity within non-small cell lung tumors. The starting template was genomic DNA from bulk tumor, around 610 ng per sample. Every primary tumor yielded several biopsies, spaced far apart, that were taken during surgery. Patients underwent curative surgery for untreated, newly diagnosed non-small cell lung cancer. Multiplex PCR was performed with 32 V and 13 J primers, and it amplified TCR beta CDR3. TCRdb ran MiXCR on the multiplex PCR reads and lists one entry per CDR3 protein. Of 9,500 to 12,000 distinct CDR3 sequences detected, more than 15% appear once; the ten largest clones hold 3% to 4.5%. This clonotype was seen many times. Trimming took off 3 bases at V and 2 bases at J, with 10 bases between the two ends. Germline CDR1 is SNHLY and CDR2 is FYNNEI. The CDR3 has 14 amino acids.

This chain joins TRBV2 and TRBJ1-2, with D uncertain. This TCR derives from a man aged 60-69 years with non-small cell lung cancer. Sequences were obtained from lung tumor tissue. The CDR3 here is CASSDFAANYGYTF. The CDR3 bases are TGTGCCAGCAGTGATTTCGCCGCAAACTATGGCTACACCTTC.